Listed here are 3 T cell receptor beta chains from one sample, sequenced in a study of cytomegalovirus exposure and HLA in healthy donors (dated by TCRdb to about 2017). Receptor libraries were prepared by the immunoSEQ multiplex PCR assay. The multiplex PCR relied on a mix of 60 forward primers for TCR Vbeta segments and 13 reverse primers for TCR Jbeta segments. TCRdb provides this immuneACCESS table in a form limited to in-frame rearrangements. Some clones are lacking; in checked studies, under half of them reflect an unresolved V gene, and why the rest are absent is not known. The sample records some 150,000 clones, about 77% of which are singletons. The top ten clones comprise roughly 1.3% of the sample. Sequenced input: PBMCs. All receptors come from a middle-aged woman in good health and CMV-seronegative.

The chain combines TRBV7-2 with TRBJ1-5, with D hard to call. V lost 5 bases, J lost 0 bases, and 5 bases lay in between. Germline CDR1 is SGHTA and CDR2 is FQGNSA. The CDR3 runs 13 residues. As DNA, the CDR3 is TGTGCCAGCAGCGCTAATAGCAATCAGCCCCAGCATTTT. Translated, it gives CASSANSNQPQHF.

DNA of the CDR3: TGCGCCAGCAGCCAAGCCCCGGGGATGGCTACGCAGTATTTT. Amino acid sequence: CASSQAPGMATQYF. The chain carries TRBV4-1 and TRBJ2-3; possible D gene TRBD2, 5 bases. The V and J ends lost 1 base and 8 bases respectively, with 13 bases between them. Germline V gene lookup returns CDR1 MGHRA and CDR2 YSYEKL. The length of the CDR3 is 14 residues.

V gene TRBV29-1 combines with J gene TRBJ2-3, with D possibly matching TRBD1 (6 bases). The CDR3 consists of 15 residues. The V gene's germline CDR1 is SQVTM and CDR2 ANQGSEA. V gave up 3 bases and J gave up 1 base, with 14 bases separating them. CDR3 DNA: TGCAGCGTTGAGGGGGCCCCACCGGGCACAGATACGCAGTATTTT. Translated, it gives CSVEGAPPGTDTQYF.